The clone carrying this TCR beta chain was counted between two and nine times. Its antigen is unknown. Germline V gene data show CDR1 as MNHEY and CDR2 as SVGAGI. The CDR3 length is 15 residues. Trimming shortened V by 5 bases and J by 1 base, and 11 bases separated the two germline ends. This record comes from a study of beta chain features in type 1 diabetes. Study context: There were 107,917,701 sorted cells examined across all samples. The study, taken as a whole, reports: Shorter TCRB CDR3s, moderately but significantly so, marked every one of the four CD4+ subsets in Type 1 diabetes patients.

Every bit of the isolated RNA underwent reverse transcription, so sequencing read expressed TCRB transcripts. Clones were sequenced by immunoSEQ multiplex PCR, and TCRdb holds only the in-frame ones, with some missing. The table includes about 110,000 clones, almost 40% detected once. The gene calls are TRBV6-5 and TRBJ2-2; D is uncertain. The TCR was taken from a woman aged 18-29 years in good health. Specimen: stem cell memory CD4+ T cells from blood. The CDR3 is CASSGTDWNTGELFF. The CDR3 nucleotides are TGTGCCAGCAGTGGAACTGACTGGAACACCGGGGAGCTGTTTTTT.